The next 15 T cell receptor beta chains were all read from a single sample in a study of OX40 agonist ivuxolimab in advanced cancers. Clones were sequenced by immunoSEQ multiplex PCR, and TCRdb holds only the in-frame ones, with some missing. The sample shows under 70,000 clones, around 84% of them seen only once. The specimen comprised CD4+ or CD8+ T cells sorted from blood, sampled in a trial of the OX40 agonist ivuxolimab. The receptor set was obtained from an adult with an advanced solid tumor such as melanoma, head and neck, liver or kidney cancer.

The rearrangement uses TRBV7-9 and TRBJ1-5, with 7 bases fitting TRBD1. V lost 5 bases to trimming and J lost 6 bases; unmatched junction nucleotides: 7. Germline V gene data show CDR1 as SEHNR and CDR2 as FQNEAQ (reference sequence). The length of the CDR3 is 14 residues. For the CDR3, the DNA is TGTGCCAGCAGCCAGCAGGGGGGGCTTCAGCCCCAGCATTTT. Amino acid sequence: CASSQQGGLQPQHF.

The gene calls are TRBV28 and TRBJ2-7, with 10 bases aligning to TRBD1. CDR1 is MDHEN, CDR2 SYDVKM, per germline. V shed 4 bases and J 5 bases; nucleotides not matched to a gene: 20. The CDR3 consists of 19 residues. CDR3 nucleotide sequence: TGTGCCAGCAGTTACGGGACAGGGGCTTTCACCATTCGGGCGGACGAGCAGTACTTC. Its protein product is CASSYGTGAFTIRADEQYF.

The chain employs TRBV10-3 and TRBJ2-5; no clear D gene. V shed 2 bases and J shed 3 bases, with 4 bases lying between them. The V gene's germline CDR1 is ENHRY and CDR2 SYGVKD. There are 12 residues in the CDR3. The CDR3 sequence is CAISELKETQYF. DNA of the CDR3: TGTGCCATCAGTGAGCTGAAAGAGACCCAGTACTTC.

This chain joins TRBV10-3 and TRBJ1-2; D remains ambiguous. Germline-derived CDR1 and CDR2 are ENHRY and SYGVKD. Between the trimmed V and J ends, which lost 0 bases and 4 bases, there was a span of 12 bases. There are 15 residues in the CDR3. CDR3 amino acids: CAISESLEGFYGYTF. The CDR3 DNA sequence: TGTGCCATCAGTGAGTCGCTTGAGGGTTTCTATGGCTACACCTTC.

This chain connects TRBV15 to TRBJ1-5; TRBD1 agrees at 10 bases. The germline CDR1 and CDR2 sequences are LNHNV and YYDKDF (reference sequence). V was pared by 5 bases and J by 11 bases, with 15 bases of the junction left unmatched. The CDR3 is 16 amino acids. The CDR3 loop reads CATSGPGQGLFSAQHF. As DNA, the CDR3 is TGTGCCACCAGCGGCCCGGGACAGGGGCTTTTCTCGGCCCAGCATTTT.

The rearrangement joins TRBV6-5 to TRBJ1-1, with D perhaps TRBD1 (5 bases). The CDR3 loop spans 12 amino acids. Trimming stripped 7 bases from V and 7 bases from J, with 13 bases between. Per germline, CDR1 MNHEY and CDR2 SVGAGI. CDR3 protein: CASTEPGIEAFF. The DNA for the CDR3 is TGTGCCAGCACAGAACCAGGGATTGAAGCTTTCTTT.

A note on this clone: A junction boundary mismatches the germline segment, possibly from a read error. The chain has TRBV30 and TRBJ2-7; 7 bases line up with TRBD1. Germline values: CDR1 GTSNPN, CDR2 SVGIG (reference sequence). The CDR3 length is 12 residues. The CDR3 is CVWGRDSPEQYF. The CDR3 bases are TGTGTCTGGGGCCGGGACAGCCCCGAGCAGTACTTC.

This sequence joins TRBV30 and TRBJ2-7; D unclear. Trimming stripped 0 bases from V and 9 bases from J, with 12 bases between. This CDR3 comprises 12 residues. Per germline, CDR1 GTSNPN and CDR2 SVGIG (reference sequence). The CDR3 here is CAWSVRPGLQYF. The CDR3 DNA is TGTGCCTGGAGTGTACGTCCGGGCTTGCAGTACTTC. The full variable domain, completed using reference TRBV30 and TRBJ2-7, is SQTIHQWPATLVQPVGSPLSLECTVEGTSNPNLYWYRQAAGRGLQLLFYSVGIGQISSEVPQNLSASRPQDRQFILSSKKLLLSDSGFYLCAWSVRPGLQYFGPGTRLTVT.

V is TRBV7-6 and J is TRBJ2-2, with a weak D call TRBD2 (7 bases). Germline V gene lookup returns CDR1 SGHVS and CDR2 FNYEAQ. Trimming pared 2 bases from V and 3 bases from J, leaving 22 bases between. The CDR3 extends over 19 amino acids. The CDR3 nucleotides are TGTGCCAGCAGCTTAAAATCCTCCCTGGGGGGGCTCGACACCGGGGAGCTGTTTTTT. It translates to CASSLKSSLGGLDTGELFF.

In the case of this clone: The same CDR3 arises from other DNA sequences in this sample as well. The chain combines TRBV5-1 with TRBJ1-1, with 7 bases matching TRBD1. CDR1 and CDR2 from the germline V gene are SGHRS and YFSETQ. This CDR3 spans 14 amino acids. V shed 3 bases and J 5 bases; nucleotides not matched to a gene: 7. CDR3 loop: CASSSEQGRTEAFF. As DNA, the CDR3 is TGCGCCAGCAGCTCGGAACAGGGGCGGACTGAAGCTTTCTTT.

This clone has a handful of counts. J is TRBJ1-5 and V is TRBV6-5; D remains ambiguous. The germline V gene encodes CDR1 MNHEY and CDR2 SVGAGI. Trimming left V 3 bases short and J 4 bases short, with 7 bases between. The CDR3 has 13 residues. CDR3 sequence: CASSYLGNQPQHF. CDR3 nucleotides: TGTGCCAGCAGTTATTTAGGGAATCAGCCCCAGCATTTT.

The rearrangement joins TRBV29-1 to TRBJ1-1; D unresolved. V lost 1 base, J lost 3 bases, and 6 bases lay in between. CDR1 is SQVTM and CDR2 is ANQGSEA in the germline V gene. The CDR3 loop spans 12 amino acids. The CDR3 sequence is CSVEGGYTEAFF. CDR3 DNA sequence: TGCAGCGTTGAAGGCGGTTACACTGAAGCTTTCTTT. Full variable domain (outside the CDR3, taken from reference TRBV29-1 and TRBJ1-1): SAVISQKPSRDICQRGTSLTIQCQVDSQVTMMFWYRQQPGQSLTLIATANQGSEATYESGFVIDKFPISRPNLTFSTLTVSNMSPEDSSIYLCSVEGGYTEAFFGQGTRLTVV.

The rearrangement uses TRBV5-1 and TRBJ1-1; TRBD1 matches at 8 bases. After removal of 3 bases from V and 0 bases from J, the junction contained 4 bases not matched to a gene. Per germline, CDR1 SGHRS and CDR2 YFSETQ. The CDR3 is 15 residues long. CDR3 region: CASSYQTGVNTEAFF. Written as DNA, the CDR3 is TGCGCCAGCAGCTACCAGACAGGGGTGAACACTGAAGCTTTCTTT.

The CDR3 nucleotides read TGCGCCAGCAGCCAAGAAGGCAGGGGGTACAAAAACATTCAGTACTTC. It translates to CASSQEGRGYKNIQYF. The chain combines TRBV4-1 with TRBJ2-4; 7 nucleotides line up with TRBD1. With V trimmed by 0 bases and J by 3 bases, 5 bases remained unmatched. From germline, CDR1 is MGHRA and CDR2 YSYEKL. This CDR3 contains 16 residues.

The J gene is TRBJ2-5, the V gene TRBV5-5; tentatively, D is TRBD1 (6 bases). The CDR3 consists of 17 residues. V shed 0 bases and J shed 5 bases, with 20 bases lying between them. Germline lookup yields CDR1 SGHKS and CDR2 YYEKEE (reference sequence). Here the CDR3 reads CASSLEQGWLRRETQYF. The DNA for the CDR3 is TGTGCCAGCAGCTTGGAACAGGGATGGCTAAGACGTGAGACCCAGTACTTC.